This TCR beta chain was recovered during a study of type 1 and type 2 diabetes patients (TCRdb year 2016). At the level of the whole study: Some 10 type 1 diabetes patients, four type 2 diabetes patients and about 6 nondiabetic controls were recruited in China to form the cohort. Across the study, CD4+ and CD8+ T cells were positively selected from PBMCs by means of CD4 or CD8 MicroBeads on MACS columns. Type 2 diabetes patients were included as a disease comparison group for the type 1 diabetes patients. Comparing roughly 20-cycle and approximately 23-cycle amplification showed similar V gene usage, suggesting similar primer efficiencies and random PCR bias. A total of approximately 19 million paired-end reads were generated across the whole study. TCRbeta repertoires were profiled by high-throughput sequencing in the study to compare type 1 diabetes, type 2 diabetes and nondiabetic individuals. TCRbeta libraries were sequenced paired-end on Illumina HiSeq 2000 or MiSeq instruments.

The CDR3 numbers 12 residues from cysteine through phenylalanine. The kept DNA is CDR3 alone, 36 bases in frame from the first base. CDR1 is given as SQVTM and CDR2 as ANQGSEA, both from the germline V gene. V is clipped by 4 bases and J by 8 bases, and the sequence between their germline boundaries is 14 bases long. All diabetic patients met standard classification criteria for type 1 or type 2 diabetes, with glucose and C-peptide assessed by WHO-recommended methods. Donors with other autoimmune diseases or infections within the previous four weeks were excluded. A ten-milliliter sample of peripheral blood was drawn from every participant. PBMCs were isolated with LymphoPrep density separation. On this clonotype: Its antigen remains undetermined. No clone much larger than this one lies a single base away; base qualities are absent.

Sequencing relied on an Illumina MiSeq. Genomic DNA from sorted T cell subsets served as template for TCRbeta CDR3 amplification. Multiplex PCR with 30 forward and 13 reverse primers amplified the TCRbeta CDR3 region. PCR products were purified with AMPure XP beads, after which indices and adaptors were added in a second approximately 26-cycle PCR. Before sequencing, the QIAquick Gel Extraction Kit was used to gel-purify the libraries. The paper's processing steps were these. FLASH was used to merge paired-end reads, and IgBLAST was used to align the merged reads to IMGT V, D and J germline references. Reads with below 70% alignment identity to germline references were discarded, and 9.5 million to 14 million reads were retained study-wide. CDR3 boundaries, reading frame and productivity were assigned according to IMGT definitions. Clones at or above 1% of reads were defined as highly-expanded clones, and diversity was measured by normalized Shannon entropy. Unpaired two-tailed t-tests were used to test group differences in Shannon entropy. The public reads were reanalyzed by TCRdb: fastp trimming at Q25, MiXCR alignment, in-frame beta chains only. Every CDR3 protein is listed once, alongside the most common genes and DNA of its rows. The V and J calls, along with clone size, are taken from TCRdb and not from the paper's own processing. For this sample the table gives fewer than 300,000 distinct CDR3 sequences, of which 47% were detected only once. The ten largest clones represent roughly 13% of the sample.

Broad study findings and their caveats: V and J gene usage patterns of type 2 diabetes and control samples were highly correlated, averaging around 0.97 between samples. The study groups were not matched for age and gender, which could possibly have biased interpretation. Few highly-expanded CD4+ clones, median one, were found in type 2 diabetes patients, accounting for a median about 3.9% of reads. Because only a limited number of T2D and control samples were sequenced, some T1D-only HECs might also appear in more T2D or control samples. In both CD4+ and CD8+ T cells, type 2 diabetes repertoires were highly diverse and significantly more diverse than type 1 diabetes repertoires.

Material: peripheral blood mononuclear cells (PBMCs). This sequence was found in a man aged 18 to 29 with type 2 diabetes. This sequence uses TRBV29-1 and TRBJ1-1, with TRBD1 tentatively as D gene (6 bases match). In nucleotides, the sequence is TGCAGCGTTGGTTGGCAGGGGACCGAAGCTTTCTTT. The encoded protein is CSVGWQGTEAFF.